This TCR beta chain is from a study of graft-versus-host responses after intestinal transplantation. Study in general: Multivisceral, liver-intestinal, or isolated intestinal transplants were performed in recipients. Every recipient had anti-thymocyte globulin induction and about three years of tacrolimus plus steroids.

TCRdb's table, derived via immunoSEQ multiplex PCR, lists solely in-frame clones and lacks some. The table has more than 75,000 clones, roughly 90% seen once; the top ten hold approximately 0.32%. Concerning this clone itself: The target antigen is unknown.

This clonotype was sampled from a human donor who was the organ donor for an intestinal transplant. The specimen was unstimulated CD4+ T cells sorted from spleen or lymph node cells, collected before transplant.

The CDR3 spells CASRGQGDETQYF. For the CDR3, the DNA is TGTGCCAGCAGGGGACAGGGGGACGAGACCCAGTACTTC. The chain links TRBV25-1 to TRBJ2-5; 11 nucleotides agree with TRBD1. Germline V gene sequence: CDR1 MGHDK, CDR2 SYGVNS. J gave up 5 bases and V 6 bases, and 2 bases lay outside the gene matches. The CDR3 loop spans 13 amino acids.